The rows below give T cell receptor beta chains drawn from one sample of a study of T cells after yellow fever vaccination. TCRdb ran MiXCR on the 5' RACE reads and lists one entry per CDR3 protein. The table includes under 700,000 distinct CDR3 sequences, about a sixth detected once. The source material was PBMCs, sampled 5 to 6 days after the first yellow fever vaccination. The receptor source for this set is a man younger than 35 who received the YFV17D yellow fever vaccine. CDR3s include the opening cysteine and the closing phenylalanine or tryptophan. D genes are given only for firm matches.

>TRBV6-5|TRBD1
CASSSLGPRDRDQIGPQHF
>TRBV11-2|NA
CASSLPRDRVSRGGSTDTQYF
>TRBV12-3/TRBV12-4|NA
CASSFGRWRQFF
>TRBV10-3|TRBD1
CASTGTGGGEAFF
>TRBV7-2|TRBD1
CASSPKQGVYTGELFF
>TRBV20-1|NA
CSARQATNEKLFF
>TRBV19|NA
CASSAYDISNQPQHF
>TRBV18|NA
CASSPPGIVETQYF
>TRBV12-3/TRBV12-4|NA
CASSYDRSHEQYF
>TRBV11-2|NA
CASSELSSFYNEQFF
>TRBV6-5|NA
CASSSGHLGFNEQFF
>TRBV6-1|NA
CASSTTFANQETQYF
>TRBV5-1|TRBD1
CASSLARGLVADTQYF
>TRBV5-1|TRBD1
CASSLRGGQVIGELFF
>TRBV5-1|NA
CASSLSHPSYNEQFF
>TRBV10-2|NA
CASSEPQGNTEAFF
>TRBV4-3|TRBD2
CASSQGARGADTQYF
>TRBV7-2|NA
CASSLASGAGRNTEAFF
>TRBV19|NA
CASSIQGNYEQYF
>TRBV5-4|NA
CASSKPGNVGETQYF
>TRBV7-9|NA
CASSRILGREQFF
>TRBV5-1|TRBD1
CASTRGYSYEQYF
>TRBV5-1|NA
CASWSTYNEQFF
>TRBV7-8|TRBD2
CASSLESGGAADTQYF
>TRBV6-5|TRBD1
CASRRSPGQGRETQYF
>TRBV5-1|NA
CASSLDRSSYGYTF
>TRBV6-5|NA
CASTDSRWEQYF
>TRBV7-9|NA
CASSQWPETQYF
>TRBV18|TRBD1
CASSPPSRGSTGELFF
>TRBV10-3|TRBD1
CATGDSLNIQYF
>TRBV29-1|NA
CSVEPGPNYGYTF
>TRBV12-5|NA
CASGLAKQDNSPLHF
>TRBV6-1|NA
CASRTGGNYQPQHF
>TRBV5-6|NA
CASSFGSEETQYF
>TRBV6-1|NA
CASSIAGVPYNEQFF
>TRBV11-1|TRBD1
CASSFGQGESPLHF
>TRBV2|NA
CASSRDADGNEQFF
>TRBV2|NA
CASSEQRSDQPQHF
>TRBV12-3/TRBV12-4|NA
CASSPEPGLTQYF
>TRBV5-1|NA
CASSFAPDQPQHF